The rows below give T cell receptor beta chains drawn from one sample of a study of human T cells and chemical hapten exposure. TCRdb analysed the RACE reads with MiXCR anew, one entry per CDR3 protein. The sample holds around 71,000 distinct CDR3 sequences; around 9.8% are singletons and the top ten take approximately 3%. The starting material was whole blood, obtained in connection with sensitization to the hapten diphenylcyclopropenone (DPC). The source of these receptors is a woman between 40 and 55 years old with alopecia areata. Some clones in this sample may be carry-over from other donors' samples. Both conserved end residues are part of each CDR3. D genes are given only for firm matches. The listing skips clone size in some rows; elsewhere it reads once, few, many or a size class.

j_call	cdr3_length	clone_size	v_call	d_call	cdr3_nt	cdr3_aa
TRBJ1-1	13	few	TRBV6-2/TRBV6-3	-	TGTGCCAGCAGACCAGACAGGTACACTGAAGCTTTCTTT	CASRPDRYTEAFF
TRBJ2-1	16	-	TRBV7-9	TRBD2	TGTGCCAGCAGCTGGGGACTAGCGGGGGGAAACAATGAGCAGTTCTTC	CASSWGLAGGNNEQFF
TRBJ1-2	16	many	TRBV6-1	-	TGTGCCAGCAGTGAAAAGATGGGAGCAGGGGTAGATGGCTACACCTTC	CASSEKMGAGVDGYTF
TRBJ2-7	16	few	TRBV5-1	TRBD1	TGCGCCAGCAGCTTGGGACAGGGGGCGACGGCCTCCGAGCAGTACTTC	CASSLGQGATASEQYF
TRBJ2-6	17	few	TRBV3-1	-	TGTGCCAGCAGCCAAGATAGAAAAGCGCTCGGGGCCAACGTCCTGACTTTC	CASSQDRKALGANVLTF
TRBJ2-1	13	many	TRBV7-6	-	TGTGCCAGCAGCTTAGCGCGCCTTGATGAGCAGTTCTTC	CASSLARLDEQFF
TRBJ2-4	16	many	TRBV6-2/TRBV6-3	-	TGTGCCAGCAGTCCGATCGACAGACTAGCCAAAAACATTCAGTACTTC	CASSPIDRLAKNIQYF
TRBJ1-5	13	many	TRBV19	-	TGTGCCAGTAGTATCCAGGCGAAAATTGCCCAGCATTTT	CASSIQAKIAQHF
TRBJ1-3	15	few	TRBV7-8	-	TGTGCCAGCAGCTTAGGTGTGGCTCCTGGAAACACCATATATTTT	CASSLGVAPGNTIYF
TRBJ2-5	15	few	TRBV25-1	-	TGTGCCAGCAGCCCGACGGACGTCCGCCAAGAGACCCAGTACTTC	CASSPTDVRQETQYF
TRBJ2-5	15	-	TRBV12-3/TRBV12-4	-	TGTGCCAGCAGGATGGGGGTTTACCGAGGAGAGACCCAGTACTTC	CASRMGVYRGETQYF
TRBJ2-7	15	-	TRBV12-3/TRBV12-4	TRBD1	TGTGCCAGCAGTTTAAGGGACAGGGCCGGCCACGAGCAGTACTTC	CASSLRDRAGHEQYF
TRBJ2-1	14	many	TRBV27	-	TGTGCCAGCAGTGGCGGGGACTCCTACAATGAGCAGTTCTTC	CASSGGDSYNEQFF